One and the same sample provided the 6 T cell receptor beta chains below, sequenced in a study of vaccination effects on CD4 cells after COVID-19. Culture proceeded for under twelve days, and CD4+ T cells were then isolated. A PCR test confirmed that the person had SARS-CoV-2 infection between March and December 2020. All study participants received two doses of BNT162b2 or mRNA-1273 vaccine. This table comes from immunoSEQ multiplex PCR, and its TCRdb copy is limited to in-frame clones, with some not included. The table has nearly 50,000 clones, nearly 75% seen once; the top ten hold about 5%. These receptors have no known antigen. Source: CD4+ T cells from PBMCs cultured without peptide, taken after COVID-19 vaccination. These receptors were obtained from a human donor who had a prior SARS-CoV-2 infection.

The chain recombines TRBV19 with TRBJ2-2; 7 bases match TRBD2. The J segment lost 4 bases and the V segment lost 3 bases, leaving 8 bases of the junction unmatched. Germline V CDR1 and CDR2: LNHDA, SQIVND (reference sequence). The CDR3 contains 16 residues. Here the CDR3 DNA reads TGTGCCAGTAGTATTAGCACGGGGGGACTCACCGGGGAGCTGTTTTTT. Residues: CASSISTGGLTGELFF.

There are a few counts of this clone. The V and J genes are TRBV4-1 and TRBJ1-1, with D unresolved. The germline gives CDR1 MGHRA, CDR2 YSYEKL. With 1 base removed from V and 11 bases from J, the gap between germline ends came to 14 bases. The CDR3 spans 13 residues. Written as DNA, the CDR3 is TGCGCCAGCAGCCAAGTTTTCCCACCGAGGGCTTTCTTT. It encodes CASSQVFPPRAFF.

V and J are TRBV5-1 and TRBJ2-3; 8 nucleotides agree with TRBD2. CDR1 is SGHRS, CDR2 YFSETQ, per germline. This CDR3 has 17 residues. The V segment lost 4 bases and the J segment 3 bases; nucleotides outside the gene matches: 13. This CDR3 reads CASSPQPPGGGTDTQYF. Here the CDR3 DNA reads TGCGCCAGCAGCCCGCAACCACCGGGAGGGGGGACAGATACGCAGTATTTT. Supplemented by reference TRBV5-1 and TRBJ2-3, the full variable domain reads KAGVTQTPRYLIKTRGQQVTLSCSPISGHRSVSWYQQTPGQGLQFLFEYFSETQRNKGNFPGRFSGRQFSNSRSEMNVSTLELGDSALYLCASSPQPPGGGTDTQYFGPGTRLTVL.

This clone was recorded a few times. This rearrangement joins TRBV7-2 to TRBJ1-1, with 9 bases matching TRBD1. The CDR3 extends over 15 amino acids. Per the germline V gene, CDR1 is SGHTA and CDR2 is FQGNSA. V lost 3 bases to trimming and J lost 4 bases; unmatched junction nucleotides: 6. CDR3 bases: TGTGCCAGCAGCTTGTACAGGGGGCTAGGCACTGAAGCTTTCTTT. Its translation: CASSLYRGLGTEAFF.

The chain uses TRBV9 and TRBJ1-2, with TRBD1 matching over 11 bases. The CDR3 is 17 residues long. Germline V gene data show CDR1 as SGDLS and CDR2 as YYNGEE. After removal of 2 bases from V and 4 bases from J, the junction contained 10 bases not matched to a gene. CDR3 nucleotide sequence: TGTGCCAGCAGCGTGGATTCGGGACAGGGGGTGATCTATGGCTACACCTTC. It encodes CASSVDSGQGVIYGYTF. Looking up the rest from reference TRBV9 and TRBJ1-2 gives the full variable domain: DSGVTQTPKHLITATGQRVTLRCSPRSGDLSVYWYQQSLDQGLQFLIQYYNGEERAKGNILERFSAQQFPDLHSELNLSSLELGDSALYFCASSVDSGQGVIYGYTFGSGTRLTVV.

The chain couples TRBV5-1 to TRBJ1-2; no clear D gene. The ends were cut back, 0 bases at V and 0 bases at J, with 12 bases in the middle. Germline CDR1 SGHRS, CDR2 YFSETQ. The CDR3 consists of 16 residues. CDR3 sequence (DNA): TGCGCCAGCAGCTTGGGTGAAGGGCGCCCTAACTATGGCTACACCTTC. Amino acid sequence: CASSLGEGRPNYGYTF.